These T cell receptor beta chains were read from a single sample in a study of blood T cell repertoires in COVID-19. Method: immunoSEQ multiplex PCR; TCRdb's copy keeps in-frame clones and lacks some. The sample includes 150,000 to 200,000 clones, approximately 85% of them seen just once. Specimen: peripheral blood. The receptors originated from an elderly man with COVID-19, enrolled during active disease. The conserved cysteine and the conserved F or W are not part of the CDR3 here. The order of the fields is V gene, CDR3 protein.

v_call: TRBV7-2; cdr3_aa: ASRLGGPGETQY
v_call: TRBV5-1; cdr3_aa: ASRTGAVLNTGELF
v_call: TRBV19; cdr3_aa: ASSIGGQYEQY
v_call: TRBV29-1; cdr3_aa: SAGVRGDPLSYGYT
v_call: TRBV14; cdr3_aa: ASSQDGGAF
v_call: TRBV11-2; cdr3_aa: ASSPLEGGEKLF
v_call: TRBV5-1; cdr3_aa: ASSPGQERTGELF
v_call: TRBV19; cdr3_aa: ASSIGAGQGLPGANVLT
v_call: TRBV7-9; cdr3_aa: ASSLAAGPMDGANVLT
v_call: TRBV20-1; cdr3_aa: SASDAGTGVEKLF
v_call: TRBV28; cdr3_aa: ASSFVGGEKGNIQY
v_call: TRBV5-1; cdr3_aa: ASSLVVNTEAF
v_call: TRBV19; cdr3_aa: ASKVRDTEKLF
v_call: TRBV3-1/TRBV3-2; cdr3_aa: ASSQMDRGYGYT
v_call: TRBV27; cdr3_aa: ASREYPGVESQPQH
v_call: TRBV24-1; cdr3_aa: ATSDTGRGAGETQY
v_call: TRBV7-9; cdr3_aa: ASSLGQVNSPLH
v_call: TRBV9; cdr3_aa: ASSYGGGASDTQY
v_call: TRBV3-1/TRBV3-2; cdr3_aa: ASRVTSGGSGETQY
v_call: TRBV9; cdr3_aa: ASSAILSTDTQY
v_call: TRBV7-3; cdr3_aa: ASSFGLNQPQH
v_call: TRBV14; cdr3_aa: ASSQGDLPGYGYT